The 29 T cell receptor beta chains below were found in one sample sequenced in a study of shared clonotypes between healthy human individuals. TCRdb's copy holds only in-frame clones and misses some; the assay was immunoSEQ multiplex PCR. This sample has approximately 2.5 million clones; approximately 94% occur once, and the top ten carry 0.36%. Sample: naive CD4+ T cells from PBMCs. Subset reported: CD45RA+ positively selected. The receptors come from a man younger than 30 in good health. Some clones in this sample may be carry-over from other donors' samples.

V is TRBV7-3 and J is TRBJ2-2, with D possibly being TRBD1 (6 bases). This CDR3 has 13 residues. CDR1 is SGHTA, CDR2 FQGTGA, per germline. The V end lost 5 bases, the J end lost 7 bases, and 11 bases lay between the germline ends. CDR3 sequence (DNA): TGTGCCAGCAGCCCCCCAGGGGACGGGGAGCTGTTTTTT. It encodes CASSPPGDGELFF.

V is TRBV6-5 and J is TRBJ1-1; TRBD1 is a possible D gene (5 bases). V gave up 4 bases and J gave up 2 bases, with 14 bases separating them. The CDR3 extends over 15 amino acids. Germline V gene data show CDR1 as MNHEY and CDR2 as SVGAGI. The CDR3 here is CASSSQPTGNTEAFF. For the CDR3, the DNA is TGTGCCAGCAGTTCGCAACCAACAGGTAACACTGAAGCTTTCTTT.

The chain employs TRBV5-1 and TRBJ2-1; D is perhaps TRBD1 (6 bases). Deletions cut 4 bases from V and 6 bases from J, with 14 bases between. CDR1 SGHRS and CDR2 YFSETQ come from the germline V gene. The CDR3 is 14 residues long. CDR3 coding DNA: TGCGCCAGCAGCGGGGGCGGACCACCCAATGAGCAGTTCTTC. Translated, it gives CASSGGGPPNEQFF.

This clone occurred once. The CDR3 loop reads CASSYSEAGDKAFF. CDR3 sequence (DNA): TGTGCCAGCAGTTACTCAGAGGCAGGGGATAAAGCTTTCTTT. The V and J genes are TRBV6-5 and TRBJ1-1, with D possibly being TRBD1 (6 bases). V lost 0 bases and J 9 bases, leaving 14 bases between the germline ends. This CDR3 contains 14 residues. Germline CDR1 reads MNHEY; CDR2 reads SVGAGI.

This chain connects TRBV7-7 to TRBJ2-5; 10 bases match TRBD2. The J segment lost 4 bases and the V segment lost 5 bases, leaving 4 bases of the junction unmatched. The CDR3 is 14 amino acids. CDR1 is SSHAT, CDR2 FNYEAQ, per germline (reference sequence). The CDR3, as DNA: TGTGCCAGCAGCCCCCTAGCGGGAGCAGAGACCCAGTACTTC. Translation gives CASSPLAGAETQYF.

The chain employs TRBV15 and TRBJ2-7; 9 nucleotides line up with TRBD1. V lost 1 base to trimming and J lost 2 bases; unmatched junction nucleotides: 3. Germline V lookup: CDR1 LNHNV, CDR2 YYDKDF (reference sequence). The CDR3 contains 15 residues. CDR3 in DNA: TGTGCCACCAGCAGAGCCCACAGGGGGCCCTACGAGCAGTACTTC. It translates to CATSRAHRGPYEQYF.

The chain recombines TRBV28 with TRBJ1-2; 7 bases match TRBD1. The V and J ends lost 6 bases and 6 bases, in that order; junction bases with no gene match: 13. The CDR3 totals 15 residues. Germline V CDR1 and CDR2: MDHEN, SYDVKM. The CDR3 nucleotides read TGTGCCAGCAGCACCCCAGGGGGAGGGCGTAATGGCTACACCTTC. This encodes CASSTPGGGRNGYTF.

In its sample, this clone was seen a few times. The chain carries TRBV28 and TRBJ1-2, with D unresolved. Looked up from germline, CDR1 is MDHEN and CDR2 is SYDVKM. The CDR3 extends over 10 amino acids. Trimming pared 3 bases from V and 8 bases from J, leaving 4 bases between. CDR3 in amino acids: CASSFRGYTF. For the CDR3, the DNA is TGTGCCAGCAGTTTTAGGGGCTACACCTTC.

As to this clone: In this CDR3 the conserved last residue, phenylalanine or tryptophan, is missing, so a read error is likely. Because the CDR3's place on the DNA is in doubt, the DNA is left out and the CDR3 is given as listed by TCRdb. The chain joins TRBV7-3 to TRBJ1-2; TRBD1, the D gene given by the table, was not confirmed from the DNA. From germline, CDR1 is SGHTA and CDR2 FQGTGA. The CDR3 adds up to 12 amino acids, both ends counted. CDR3 sequence: CASSSEVTGPAS.

Only one count was recorded for this clone. The chain combines TRBV28 with TRBJ1-2; D is unresolved. V lost 2 bases and J 2 bases, leaving 6 bases between the germline ends. The CDR3 contains 13 residues. Germline V gene sequence: CDR1 MDHEN, CDR2 SYDVKM. CDR3 region: CASSLPENYGYTF. CDR3 DNA sequence: TGTGCCAGCAGTTTACCAGAAAACTATGGCTACACCTTC.

This clone was counted once. CDR3 sequence: CASSQDSTSGRAQETQYF. In nucleotides, the CDR3 is TGCGCCAGCAGCCAAGATTCGACTAGCGGGAGGGCCCAAGAGACCCAGTACTTC. The J gene is TRBJ2-5, the V gene TRBV4-3; 14 positions match TRBD2. V gave up 0 bases and J gave up 1 base; unmatched junction bases: 4. The CDR3 loop spans 18 amino acids. Germline V gives CDR1 LGHNA, CDR2 YSLEER.

The rearrangement links TRBV9 to TRBJ2-6, with 7 bases lining up with TRBD2. In germline, CDR1 is SGDLS, CDR2 YYNGEE. The ends lost 0 bases at V and 4 bases at J; junction bases unmatched: 4. This CDR3 has 16 amino acids. The CDR3 here is CASSVVWEGGANVLTF. DNA for the CDR3: TGTGCCAGCAGCGTAGTTTGGGAGGGAGGGGCCAACGTCCTGACTTTC.

This rearrangement joins TRBV27 to TRBJ2-1, with TRBD2 as a possible D gene (6 bases). Germline V gives CDR1 MNHEY, CDR2 SMNVEV (reference sequence). V shed 5 bases and J shed 5 bases, with 13 bases lying between them. The CDR3 length is 14 residues. The CDR3 DNA is TGTGCCAGCAGTCCCCGGGACTCAGACAATGAGCAGTTCTTC. Its protein product is CASSPRDSDNEQFF.

V gene TRBV27 combines with J gene TRBJ2-5, with 14 nucleotides matching TRBD2. The V gene's germline CDR1 is MNHEY and CDR2 SMNVEV (reference sequence). This CDR3 is 15 amino acids long. Trimming cost V 6 bases and J 5 bases; bases outside gene matches: 5. The CDR3: CASRRLAGGGETQYF. The DNA of the CDR3 is TGTGCCAGCAGGCGACTAGCGGGAGGGGGCGAGACCCAGTACTTC.

The chain has TRBV28 and TRBJ2-7; 9 positions agree with TRBD2. The CDR3 runs 14 residues. Germline values: CDR1 MDHEN, CDR2 SYDVKM. With 3 bases clipped from V and 6 bases from J, the junction kept 6 bases outside the gene matches. The CDR3 sequence: CASSFPLAGREQYF. CDR3 coding DNA: TGTGCCAGCAGTTTCCCCCTAGCGGGACGCGAGCAGTACTTC.

CDR3 sequence: CASSLNRQGGYEQYF. CDR3 bases: TGTGCCAGCAGCTTAAATAGACAGGGCGGCTACGAGCAGTACTTC. The chain carries TRBV11-2 and TRBJ2-7; TRBD1 agrees at 7 bases. Unmatched junction bases numbered 7, after V lost 2 bases and J lost 3 bases. This CDR3 is built from 15 residues. The V gene's germline CDR1 is SGHAT and CDR2 FQNNGV.

The chain joins TRBV28 to TRBJ2-5, with TRBD1 as a possible D gene (6 bases). This CDR3 spans 14 amino acids. Per the germline V gene, CDR1 is MDHEN and CDR2 is SYDVKM. V was pared by 6 bases and J by 1 base, with 12 bases between. The CDR3 DNA sequence: TGTGCCAGCAGGCTTGGGGGCCTCCAAGAGACCCAGTACTTC. Residues: CASRLGGLQETQYF.

This chain links TRBV29-1 with TRBJ2-1, with D unresolved. Germline lookup yields CDR1 SQVTM and CDR2 ANQGSEA. Trimming removed 3 bases at V and 6 bases at J, with 9 bases between. The CDR3 length is 12 residues. CDR3 region: CSVDRLGNEQFF. The CDR3 bases are TGCAGCGTTGATCGTCTAGGCAATGAGCAGTTCTTC.

V gene TRBV5-1 combines with J gene TRBJ2-1; D remains ambiguous. Trimming took 1 base from V and 6 from J, leaving 8 bases between them. In germline, CDR1 is SGHRS, CDR2 YFSETQ. This CDR3 has 13 residues. CDR3 nucleotides: TGCGCCAGCAGCTTGAGTCTCCTCAATGAGCAGTTCTTC. As protein: CASSLSLLNEQFF.

This clone was picked up one time. The sample has other DNA sequences that encode this CDR3 too. V usage is TRBV29-1 and J usage is TRBJ2-1; possibly TRBD2 for D (5 bases). This CDR3 spans 12 amino acids. Germline lookup yields CDR1 SQVTM and CDR2 ANQGSEA. V was pared by 6 bases and J by 9 bases, with 15 bases between. CDR3 in amino acids: CSVDRGRSEQFF. The CDR3 bases are TGCAGCGTCGACCGCGGGCGGAGTGAGCAGTTCTTC.

The rearrangement links TRBV15 to TRBJ1-1; the D is unclear. CDR1 is LNHNV, CDR2 YYDKDF, per germline (reference sequence). The CDR3 length is 15 residues. Trimming left V 1 base short and J 1 base short, with 10 bases between. The CDR3 here is CATSRGGASNTEAFF. The CDR3 nucleotides read TGTGCCACCAGCAGAGGTGGCGCCTCGAACACTGAAGCTTTCTTT. Based on the CDR3 plus reference TRBV15 and TRBJ1-1, the full variable domain is DAMVIQNPRYQVTQFGKPVTLSCSQTLNHNVMYWYQQKSSQAPKLLFHYYDKDFNNEADTPDNFQSRRPNTSFCFLDIRSPGLGDTAMYLCATSRGGASNTEAFFGQGTRLTVV.

This chain uses TRBV30 with TRBJ1-2; TRBD1 is a possible D gene (6 bases). This CDR3 region has 13 residues. The ends were cut back, 1 base at V and 11 bases at J, with 17 bases in the middle. Germline CDR1 reads GTSNPN; CDR2 reads SVGIG (reference sequence). In DNA, the CDR3 is TGTGCCTGGAGTGATATGACAGGCCCGCGGTACACCTTC. Amino acids: CAWSDMTGPRYTF.

J is TRBJ2-7 and V is TRBV27; a possible D gene is TRBD2 (7 bases). Germline assignment: CDR1 MNHEY and CDR2 SMNVEV (reference sequence). The CDR3 covers 13 residues. The V end was cut by 7 bases, the J end by 0 bases, with 10 bases between. The CDR3 reads CASIGGLSYEQYF. CDR3 nucleotide sequence: TGTGCCAGCATCGGGGGGCTCTCCTACGAGCAGTACTTC.

This chain connects TRBV18 to TRBJ1-5; D possibly corresponds to TRBD1 (5 bases). V was pared by 1 base and J by 3 bases, with 13 bases between. The CDR3 extends over 16 amino acids. Germline values: CDR1 KGHSH, CDR2 LQKENI. The CDR3: CASSPLDTPHNQPQHF. The CDR3 DNA sequence: TGTGCCAGCTCACCACTGGACACGCCCCACAATCAGCCCCAGCATTTT.

As regards this clone: Other DNA sequences in the same sample also yield this CDR3. The rearrangement joins TRBV20-1 to TRBJ2-3; 7 nucleotides match TRBD2. CDR1 is DFQATT and CDR2 is SNEGSKA in the germline V gene (reference sequence). This CDR3 region has 11 residues. V was pared by 7 bases and J by 3 bases, with 1 base of the junction left unmatched. For the CDR3, the DNA is TGCAGTGGCGGGAGAACAGATACGCAGTATTTT. It yields the protein CSGGRTDTQYF.

The gene calls are TRBV25-1 and TRBJ2-1; 7 nucleotides match TRBD2. The CDR3 runs 16 residues. Germline-derived CDR1 and CDR2 are MGHDK and SYGVNS. V lost 6 bases, J lost 3 bases, and 11 bases stayed unmatched. The CDR3 coding sequence is TGTGCCAGCAGGGGGAGGGGAACGGCCAGCTACAATGAGCAGTTCTTC. Protein: CASRGRGTASYNEQFF.

The chain combines TRBV4-3 with TRBJ2-2; D is undetermined. CDR3 length: 17 amino acids. The germline V and J ends were trimmed by 0 bases and 3 bases, with 14 bases remaining between them. Germline CDR1 reads LGHNA; CDR2 reads YSLEER. The CDR3 coding sequence is TGCGCCAGCAGCCAAGATGTGAACCCCCCCTACACCGGGGAGCTGTTTTTT. Amino acids: CASSQDVNPPYTGELFF.

V and J are TRBV29-1 and TRBJ2-1; the match to TRBD2 covers 9 bases. CDR3 length equals 12 residues. J was trimmed by 8 bases and V by 8 bases; bases with no gene match: 7. The germline gives CDR1 SQVTM, CDR2 ANQGSEA. CDR3 sequence: CSFWTSVYEQFF. The CDR3 bases are TGCAGCTTTTGGACTAGCGTTTATGAGCAGTTCTTC.

The sample holds one count of this clone. This CDR3 reads CASSMGQGAWEEQFF. The CDR3 coding sequence is TGTGCCAGTAGTATGGGGCAGGGGGCATGGGAGGAGCAGTTCTTC. The gene calls are TRBV19 and TRBJ2-1; 8 bases fit TRBD1. Losses at the gene ends were 3 bases for V and 10 bases for J; bases not matched to a gene: 11. The CDR3 is 15 residues long. Germline-derived CDR1 and CDR2 are LNHDA and SQIVND (reference sequence).